A single sample is the source of the 25 T cell receptor beta chains below, sequenced in a study of OX40 agonist ivuxolimab in advanced cancers. Profiled with immunoSEQ multiplex PCR; TCRdb holds only in-frame clones, not every one. The sample carries 30,000 to 45,000 clones, around three quarters recorded once. The sequencing here drew on CD4+ or CD8+ T cells sorted from blood, taken in a trial of the OX40 agonist ivuxolimab. These receptors came from an adult with an advanced solid tumor such as melanoma, head and neck, liver or kidney cancer.

The chain uses TRBV28 and TRBJ2-3, with 8 bases identical to TRBD2. V shed 6 bases, J shed 3 bases, and the junction held 8 bases outside the gene matches. The germline V gene has CDR1 MDHEN and CDR2 SYDVKM. The CDR3 sequence is 15 residues long. The CDR3 region is CASRRSGSRTDTQYF. The CDR3 region has the DNA TGTGCCAGCAGACGGAGCGGGAGTAGAACAGATACGCAGTATTTT.

A few counts support this clone. The chain is built from TRBV5-1 and TRBJ1-1; the D is unclear. The CDR3 loop spans 13 amino acids. Germline lookup yields CDR1 SGHRS and CDR2 YFSETQ. The germline V and J ends were trimmed by 0 bases and 0 bases, with 3 bases remaining between them. The DNA for the CDR3 is TGCGCCAGCAGCTTGGGAGTGAACACTGAAGCTTTCTTT. The encoded protein is CASSLGVNTEAFF.

CDR3 in amino acids: CASSPGRAGGPTQETQYF. The CDR3 DNA follows: TGCGCCAGCAGCCCCGGGAGAGCGGGAGGTCCGACTCAAGAGACCCAGTACTTC. The gene calls are TRBV4-3 and TRBJ2-5; TRBD2 aligns across 9 bases. This CDR3 spans 18 amino acids. J gave up 2 bases and V 4 bases, and 14 bases lay outside the gene matches. Germline CDR1 LGHNA, CDR2 YSLEER.

This chain uses TRBV7-9 with TRBJ1-4, with 10 bases identical to TRBD1. This CDR3 is built from 16 residues. Germline V gene data show CDR1 as SEHNR and CDR2 as FQNEAQ (reference sequence). J lost 5 bases, V lost 6 bases, and 9 bases had no gene match. The CDR3 DNA is TGTGCCAGCAGGTCCCCACCGGGACAGGGGAATGAAAAACTGTTTTTT. Residues: CASRSPPGQGNEKLFF.

V gene TRBV2 combines with J gene TRBJ1-5; D is uncertain. CDR1 is SNHLY and CDR2 is FYNNEI in the germline V gene. The CDR3 has 15 amino acids. V was pared by 1 base and J by 5 bases, with 12 bases between. CDR3 sequence reads: CASSEGRDLDQPQHF. The CDR3 DNA sequence: TGTGCCAGCAGTGAAGGGAGGGATCTGGATCAGCCCCAGCATTTT.

The V and J genes are TRBV6-5 and TRBJ1-2, with TRBD1 matching 7 bases. The J segment lost 5 bases and the V segment lost 2 bases, leaving 8 bases of the junction unmatched. The CDR3 is made up of 15 amino acids. Germline V gives CDR1 MNHEY, CDR2 SVGAGI. The CDR3 nucleotides read TGTGCCAGCAGTTACAGGGGCAGGGGGGAATATGGCTACACCTTC. This gives the protein CASSYRGRGEYGYTF.

The gene calls are TRBV30 and TRBJ1-4; maybe TRBD1 (5 bases). The V and J ends lost 0 bases and 10 bases respectively, with 12 bases between them. The germline V gene encodes CDR1 GTSNPN and CDR2 SVGIG (reference sequence). The CDR3 runs 13 residues. As DNA, the CDR3 is TGTGCCTGGAGTGTCAGGGTTAGTCGAAAACTGTTTTTT. It yields the protein CAWSVRVSRKLFF.

V is TRBV7-9 and J is TRBJ1-1, with 8 bases matching TRBD1. The ends lost 5 bases at V and 4 bases at J; junction bases unmatched: 6. Germline assignment: CDR1 SEHNR and CDR2 FQNEAQ (reference sequence). This CDR3 has 14 residues. The CDR3 DNA sequence: TGTGCCAGCAGCCGTGGACAGGGAGGCACTGAAGCTTTCTTT. It codes for CASSRGQGGTEAFF.

This clone was detected a few times. The chain carries TRBV6-5 and TRBJ1-1; possible D gene TRBD1, 5 bases. The CDR3 has 13 amino acids. The germline V gene has CDR1 MNHEY and CDR2 SVGAGI. Trimming took off 7 bases at V and 0 bases at J, with 9 bases between the two ends. CDR3 coding DNA: TGTGCCAGCATTGGGGGGATGAACACTGAAGCTTTCTTT. It codes for CASIGGMNTEAFF.

This chain uses TRBV20-1 with TRBJ1-1; no definite D call. Trimming removed 6 bases at V and 8 bases at J, with 13 bases between. Germline V gene lookup returns CDR1 DFQATT and CDR2 SNEGSKA (reference sequence). The CDR3 length is 11 residues. The CDR3 loop reads CSAPYRQEAFF. The CDR3 DNA follows: TGCAGTGCCCCCTATCGACAAGAAGCTTTCTTT.

The chain links TRBV30 to TRBJ2-2; 8 positions agree with TRBD1. Germline V gives CDR1 GTSNPN, CDR2 SVGIG (reference sequence). This CDR3 comprises 16 residues. The trim removed 8 bases at V and 1 base at J, leaving 12 bases unmatched. The CDR3: CAGRLSGGRNTGELFF. The DNA for the CDR3 is TGTGCCGGAAGACTTTCAGGGGGCAGGAACACCGGGGAGCTGTTTTTT.

This sequence joins TRBV10-1 and TRBJ1-1, with a weak D call TRBD1 (6 bases). The germline V and J ends were trimmed by 2 bases and 0 bases, with 10 bases remaining between them. The CDR3 has 15 amino acids. CDR1 WNHNN and CDR2 SYGVQD come from the germline V gene (reference sequence). CDR3 nucleotide sequence: TGCGCCAGCAGTGAGGGGACACGCATGAACACTGAAGCTTTCTTT. Translation gives CASSEGTRMNTEAFF.

V gene TRBV27 combines with J gene TRBJ2-5; TRBD2 matches 9 bases. Judging by the DNA end, TRBJ2-7 fits better; the J call may be wrong. The V gene's germline CDR1 is MNHEY and CDR2 SMNVEV (reference sequence). This CDR3 region has 18 residues. CDR3 DNA: TGTGCCAGCAGTTTAGGTTTTAGCGGGAGTATATCCTTCTCCGAGCAGTACTTC. This encodes CASSLGFSGSISFSEQYF.

The rearrangement uses TRBV18 and TRBJ2-2; the match to TRBD2 covers 10 bases. Germline V gives CDR1 KGHSH, CDR2 LQKENI. CDR3 size: 15 residues. V was pared by 3 bases and J by 4 bases, with 2 bases of the junction left unmatched. The CDR3 coding sequence is TGTGCCAGCTCACCGGGACTAGCGACCACCGGGGAGCTGTTTTTT. Its translation is CASSPGLATTGELFF.

The rearrangement uses TRBV7-9 and TRBJ2-7; 8 nucleotides align to TRBD1. The junction had 11 bases not matched to a gene; V was cut back by 5 bases and J by 5 bases. Germline-derived CDR1 and CDR2 are SEHNR and FQNEAQ (reference sequence). CDR3 size: 15 residues. The CDR3 spells CASSQRGQVLHEQYF. In DNA form, the CDR3 reads TGTGCCAGCAGCCAAAGGGGACAGGTCCTCCACGAGCAGTACTTC. Filled out from reference TRBV7-9 and TRBJ2-7, the complete variable domain reads DTGVSQNPRHKITKRGQNVTFRCDPISEHNRLYWYRQTLGQGPEFLTYFQNEAQLEKSRLLSDRFSAERPKGSFSTLEIQRTEQGDSAMYLCASSQRGQVLHEQYFGPGTRLTVT.

The chain joins TRBV28 to TRBJ1-2, with D possibly matching TRBD1 (6 bases). V shed 3 bases and J shed 4 bases, with 15 bases lying between them. The CDR3 is 15 residues long. Germline CDR1 and CDR2: MDHEN and SYDVKM. CDR3 region: CASSLRQGRSYGYTF. As DNA, the CDR3 is TGTGCCAGCAGTTTGCGGCAGGGGAGGTCCTATGGCTACACCTTC.

J is TRBJ1-2 and V is TRBV29-1; TRBD1 aligns across 9 bases. The CDR3 consists of 12 residues. The V gene's germline CDR1 is SQVTM and CDR2 ANQGSEA. Germline trimming cut 8 bases from V and 3 bases from J; bases unmatched to any gene: 4. The CDR3 DNA reads TGCAGCATACAGGGGGCGGACTATGGCTACACCTTC. Its protein is CSIQGADYGYTF.

The chain has TRBV28 and TRBJ2-1, with 9 bases lining up with TRBD1. Germline V gene data show CDR1 as MDHEN and CDR2 as SYDVKM. Trimming took 7 bases from V and 5 from J; bases not matched to a gene: 9. CDR3 length: 15 amino acids. The CDR3 DNA reads TGTGCCAGCATACCTGGGGGACAGGGTCACAATGAGCAGTTCTTC. Translating gives CASIPGGQGHNEQFF.

This clone was seen a handful of times. The rearrangement uses TRBV7-8 and TRBJ2-1; 7 nucleotides align to TRBD2. The CDR3 is made up of 18 amino acids. Germline trimming cut 5 bases from V and 2 bases from J; bases unmatched to any gene: 15. Germline-derived CDR1 and CDR2 are SGHVS and FQNEAQ. CDR3 in amino acids: CASSIGRAAGVPYNEQFF. CDR3 nucleotides: TGTGCCAGCAGCATAGGCCGTGCGGCGGGAGTACCCTACAATGAGCAGTTCTTC.

CDR3 sequence: CASSRTAGTTDTQYF. CDR3 nucleotides: TGTGCCAGTAGCAGGACAGCCGGAACCACAGATACGCAGTATTTT. V is TRBV19 and J is TRBJ2-3, with D possibly being TRBD1 (6 bases). The CDR3 is 15 amino acids. Germline loops: CDR1 LNHDA, CDR2 SQIVND (reference sequence). Trimming took off 6 bases at V and 2 bases at J, with 15 bases between the two ends.

The chain is built from TRBV6-1 and TRBJ2-7; 7 bases are a match to TRBD1. Germline assignment: CDR1 MNHNS and CDR2 SASEGT. This CDR3 has 14 amino acids. The V and J ends lost 3 bases and 0 bases, in that order; junction bases with no gene match: 2. CDR3 nucleotide sequence: TGTGCCAGCAGTGAGACAGGGATCTCCTACGAGCAGTACTTC. Amino acid sequence: CASSETGISYEQYF.

The rearrangement uses TRBV10-1 and TRBJ1-2, with D hard to call. Germline lookup yields CDR1 WNHNN and CDR2 SYGVQD (reference sequence). V lost 0 bases and J lost 1, with 3 bases in between. This CDR3 has 13 residues. CDR3 protein: CASSESGNYGYTF. As DNA, the CDR3 is TGCGCCAGCAGTGAGTCTGGTAACTATGGCTACACCTTC.

The V gene is TRBV7-9, the J gene TRBJ2-2; D call uncertain. This CDR3 spans 14 amino acids. CDR1 is SEHNR, CDR2 FQNEAQ, per germline (reference sequence). Trimming took 5 bases from V and 2 from J, leaving 9 bases between them. CDR3 protein: CASSLDGNTGELFF. The CDR3 coding sequence is TGTGCCAGCAGCCTCGACGGTAACACCGGGGAGCTGTTTTTT.

The chain carries TRBV5-1 and TRBJ1-1; the D gene is possibly TRBD1 (6 bases). The CDR3 totals 17 residues. CDR1 and CDR2 from the germline V gene are SGHRS and YFSETQ. V was clipped by 1 base and J by 0 bases, with 16 bases between them. The CDR3 DNA reads TGCGCCAGCAGCTTGCTACAGGGCGCCACCATGAACACTGAAGCTTTCTTT. Its translation: CASSLLQGATMNTEAFF.

The rearrangement links TRBV10-1 to TRBJ2-7; D ambiguous. The CDR3 has 15 residues. From germline, CDR1 is WNHNN and CDR2 SYGVQD (reference sequence). Trimming cost V 3 bases and J 3 bases, with 15 bases left between them. Here the CDR3 reads CASSDRRKGFYEQYF. The CDR3 region has the DNA TGCGCCAGCAGTGACCGTCGAAAAGGATTCTACGAGCAGTACTTC.